This TCR beta chain was recovered during a study of spatial heterogeneity in lung cancer. About the study: A unique TCR and UMI combination showed up more than ten times in raw reads, on average.

Individual TCR cDNA molecules each bore their own unique molecular identifier. MiXCR, applied by TCRdb to the 5' RACE reads, yields one record per CDR3 protein. The table has some 6,900 distinct CDR3 sequences, roughly 3.8% seen once; the top ten hold 20% to 30%. This CDR3 has 16 amino acids. Between the trimmed V and J ends, which lost 7 bases and 1 base, there was a span of 19 bases. The time point: sample taken at primary tumor resection. Tumor, nontumor lung or frozen PBMC supplied whole RNA that was sequenced unsorted. The sample here was normal lung tissue next to the tumor, taken at surgery. The sequence came from a female donor with early-stage non-small cell lung cancer. The chain combines TRBV12-3 or TRBV12-4 with TRBJ1-1; tentative D call: TRBD1 (6 bases). The CDR3 loop is CASTFSRGPGNTEAFF. The CDR3 nucleotides read TGTGCCAGCACTTTTTCCCGGGGGCCGGGGAACACTGAAGCTTTCTTT.